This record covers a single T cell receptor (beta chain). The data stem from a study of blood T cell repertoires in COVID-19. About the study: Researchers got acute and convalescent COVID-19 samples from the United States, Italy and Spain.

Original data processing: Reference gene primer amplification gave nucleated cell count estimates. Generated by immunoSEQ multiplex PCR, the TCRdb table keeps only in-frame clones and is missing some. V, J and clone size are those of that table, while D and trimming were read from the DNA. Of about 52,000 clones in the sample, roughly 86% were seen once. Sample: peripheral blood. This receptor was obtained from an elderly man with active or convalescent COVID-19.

The CDR3 region has the DNA TGTGCCAGCAGTGAGACGGGACTAGCGGGAGGGAGCACAGATACGCAGTATTTT. Translating it yields CASSETGLAGGSTDTQYF. This chain uses TRBV6-1 with TRBJ2-3, with 16 bases fitting TRBD2. The CDR3 runs 18 residues. V gave up 3 bases and J gave up 0 bases; unmatched junction bases: 3. Per germline, CDR1 MNHNS and CDR2 SASEGT.